This entry concerns a single T cell receptor (beta chain). Its antigen remains unidentified. This entry comes from a study of cytomegalovirus exposure and HLA in healthy donors. Study-wide results and limits: Cytomegalovirus-associated TCR beta chains were listed, numbering more than 150. V segments that were indistinguishable, TRBV6-2 and TRBV6-3 among them, were omitted from analysis. A later analysis linked a missense DCLRE1C variant to TCR beta V- and J-gene trimming.

Researchers ran the PCR with 60 Vbeta and 13 Jbeta primers. Produced via immunoSEQ multiplex PCR; TCRdb's table is partial and in-frame only. The sample contains roughly 250,000 clones, 80% of which appear only once. The CDR3 spans 15 residues. The clonotype originates from a girl aged 2 to 10 in good health and CMV-seronegative. The chain combines TRBV21-1 with TRBJ2-7; the DNA was not used to check the table's D call, TRBD2. TRBV21-1 is an annotated pseudogene. The sample consisted of PBMCs. Written as DNA, the CDR3 is TGTGCCAGCAGCAAAGGTCTAGAGCGGGGGTACGAGCAGTACTTC. Translated: CASSKGLERGYEQYF.